This T cell receptor (beta chain) was sequenced for a study of shared clonotypes between healthy human individuals. Study findings and constraints: All-four-donor shared clonotypes had higher generation probabilities than non-shared clonotypes did.

Using immunoSEQ multiplex PCR, the repertoire was profiled, and TCRdb retains in-frame clones only, with some absent. The table shows fewer than 1.6 million clones, with approximately 98.5% occurring only once. The germline V gene encodes CDR1 SGHKS and CDR2 YYEKEE (reference sequence). V shed 3 bases and J 5 bases; nucleotides not matched to a gene: 8. The CDR3 is made up of 16 amino acids. To note about this clone: Antigen unknown.

Caucasian adults residing in Nashville, Tennessee made up all the donors. The chain employs TRBV5-5 and TRBJ2-2; 9 nucleotides match TRBD1. This clonotype was sampled from a man aged 25 to 45 in good health. Sequenced input: naive CD4+ T cells sorted from blood. The subset is: CD45RA+ positively selected. For the CDR3, the DNA is TGTGCCAGCAGCTCCCGGGACAGGGTTGGGACCGGGGAGCTGTTTTTT. Amino acids: CASSSRDRVGTGELFF.